One and the same sample provided the 21 T cell receptor beta chains below, sequenced in a study of blood T cell repertoires in COVID-19. Measured with immunoSEQ multiplex PCR; TCRdb has only the in-frame clones, and not every one. The sample shows 100,000 to 150,000 clones, 70% to 90% of them seen only once. Sequenced input: peripheral blood. The origin of the receptors is a woman between 50 and 59 years old with acute or convalescent COVID-19.

V and J are TRBV2 and TRBJ1-2; D gene ambiguous. The CDR3 is made up of 12 amino acids. Deletions cut 6 bases from V and 8 bases from J, with 13 bases between. Per germline, CDR1 SNHLY and CDR2 FYNNEI. The CDR3 DNA is TGTGCCAGCAGGGATCTCCGGCGGGGCTACACCTTC. It codes for CASRDLRRGYTF.

This clone has just a few counts. The rearrangement joins TRBV19 to TRBJ2-2; a possible D gene is TRBD1 (7 bases). The V and J ends lost 5 bases and 3 bases respectively, with 10 bases between them. CDR3 length equals 14 residues. The germline gives CDR1 LNHDA, CDR2 SQIVND (reference sequence). For the CDR3, the DNA is TGTGCCAGTAGTGCGGGACAGTACACCGGGGAGCTGTTTTTT. Translating gives CASSAGQYTGELFF. Drawing the rest from reference TRBV19 and TRBJ2-2, the complete variable domain is DGGITQSPKYLFRKEGQNVTLSCEQNLNHDAMYWYRQDPGQGLRLIYYSQIVNDFQKGDIAEGYSVSREKKESFPLTVTSAQKNPTAFYLCASSAGQYTGELFFGEGSRLTVL.

The chain carries TRBV30 and TRBJ2-2; a weak D match, TRBD2 (5 bases). From germline, CDR1 is GTSNPN and CDR2 SVGIG (reference sequence). The ends were cut back, 3 bases at V and 6 bases at J, with 11 bases in the middle. This CDR3 has 13 residues. The CDR3 here is CAWSLEGPGELFF. The CDR3 bases are TGTGCCTGGAGCCTTGAGGGTCCCGGGGAGCTGTTTTTT.

The V and J genes are TRBV5-6 and TRBJ2-7, with D possibly matching TRBD2 (6 bases). Trimming removed 0 bases from V and 6 bases from J, with 16 bases in between. The CDR3 is 15 residues long. Germline loops: CDR1 SGHDT, CDR2 YYEEEE. CDR3 nucleotides: TGTGCCAGCAGCTTGGACGGGTTTGGGAGGAGCGAGCAGTACTTC. It encodes CASSLDGFGRSEQYF.

The chain combines TRBV6-5 with TRBJ2-3, with 7 bases fitting TRBD2. The germline gives CDR1 MNHEY, CDR2 SVGAGI. The V and J ends lost 10 bases and 3 bases, in that order; junction bases with no gene match: 7. The CDR3 contains 13 residues. CDR3 sequence (DNA): TGTGCCACCCAAGGCGGGGGTACAGATACGCAGTATTTT. Translated, it gives CATQGGGTDTQYF.

The chain links TRBV2 to TRBJ1-1, with D possibly TRBD1 on 6 matching bases. Per germline, CDR1 SNHLY and CDR2 FYNNEI. V lost 7 bases, J lost 8 bases, and 23 bases lay in between. The length of the CDR3 is 15 residues. CDR3 bases: TGTGCCAGCAAAGCCCTAGGGGGGGGGCAATGGGAAGCTTTCTTT. As protein: CASKALGGGQWEAFF. The whole variable domain, remainder taken from reference TRBV2 and TRBJ1-1, is EPEVTQTPSHQVTQMGQEVILRCVPISNHLYFYWYRQILGQKVEFLVSFYNNEISEKSEIFDDQFSVERPDGSNFTLKIRSTKLEDSAMYFCASKALGGGQWEAFFGQGTRLTVV.

The DNA of the CDR3 is TGCGCCAGCAGCTACGACAGGGCCCGTATCTACGAGCAGTACTTC. This translates into CASSYDRARIYEQYF. This rearrangement joins TRBV5-1 to TRBJ2-7; 7 positions agree with TRBD1. Trimming cost V 3 bases and J 3 bases; bases outside gene matches: 9. The CDR3 has 15 residues. CDR1 is SGHRS and CDR2 is YFSETQ in the germline V gene.

This chain connects TRBV24-1 to TRBJ1-1; D might be TRBD1 (5 bases). The CDR3 contains 13 residues. The V gene's germline CDR1 is KGHDR and CDR2 SFDVKD. Deletions cut 4 bases from V and 8 bases from J, with 13 bases between. CDR3 nucleotide sequence: TGTGCCACCAGTGACCCTGGGGGGGACGAAGCTTTCTTT. Its translation: CATSDPGGDEAFF.

The chain is built from TRBV6-1 and TRBJ1-2; 8 nucleotides match TRBD1. From germline, CDR1 is MNHNS and CDR2 SASEGT. The CDR3 contains 16 residues. Trimming took 3 bases from V and 2 from J; bases not matched to a gene: 8. CDR3 DNA sequence: TGTGCCAGCAGTGATGCCGGGACAGGATTCAACTATGGCTACACCTTC. This sequence encodes CASSDAGTGFNYGYTF.

V and J are TRBV7-8 and TRBJ1-5; no firm D call. Trimming left V 0 bases short and J 0 bases short, with 12 bases between. The CDR3 spans 17 residues. Germline values: CDR1 SGHVS, CDR2 FQNEAQ. Here the CDR3 DNA reads TGTGCCAGCAGCTTAGCGCCCACACCCCATAGCAATCAGCCCCAGCATTTT. This translates into CASSLAPTPHSNQPQHF.

This clone was counted a single time. This chain joins TRBV27 and TRBJ1-6; perhaps TRBD1 as D (5 bases). The V end lost 1 base, the J end lost 8 bases, and 15 bases lay between the germline ends. Germline V gives CDR1 MNHEY, CDR2 SMNVEV (reference sequence). The CDR3 totals 16 residues. CDR3 protein: CASSLFGGPVYSPLHF. The DNA of the CDR3 is TGTGCCAGCAGTTTATTCGGGGGACCCGTATATTCACCCCTCCACTTT.

This clone was seen only a few times. The chain employs TRBV5-6 and TRBJ1-5; D remains ambiguous. The CDR3 covers 15 residues. The V end was cut by 1 base, the J end by 0 bases, with 8 bases between. The germline gives CDR1 SGHDT, CDR2 YYEEEE. CDR3 protein: CASSLSVSSNQPQHF. In DNA form, the CDR3 reads TGTGCCAGCAGCTTGTCAGTCAGTAGCAATCAGCCCCAGCATTTT.

The chain combines TRBV4-2 with TRBJ1-1, with D possibly TRBD1 on 5 matching bases. V lost 0 bases and J 5 bases, leaving 13 bases between the germline ends. CDR1 LGHNA and CDR2 YNFKEQ come from the germline V gene. This CDR3 spans 15 amino acids. DNA for the CDR3: TGTGCCAGCAGCCAAGATCTTAGGGGAGGAACTGAAGCTTTCTTT. Protein: CASSQDLRGGTEAFF.

The genes are TRBV5-5 and TRBJ2-1; 10 positions match TRBD1. After removal of 2 bases from V and 6 bases from J, the junction contained 14 bases not matched to a gene. The germline V gene encodes CDR1 SGHKS and CDR2 YYEKEE (reference sequence). There are 18 residues in the CDR3. The CDR3 nucleotides read TGTGCCAGCAGCTTCCAAGGCTTGACAGGGGGCGCGTCCAATGAGCAGTTCTTC. Translated: CASSFQGLTGGASNEQFF.

The chain combines TRBV15 with TRBJ2-7, with a possible D match to TRBD2 (6 bases). The CDR3 loop spans 13 amino acids. CDR1 is LNHNV and CDR2 is YYDKDF in the germline V gene (reference sequence). Trimming removed 6 bases at V and 2 bases at J, with 11 bases between. Written as DNA, the CDR3 is TGTGCCACCAGTCGGGACTTCACCTACGAGCAGTACTTC. It is translated as CATSRDFTYEQYF.

This chain uses TRBV7-2 with TRBJ2-1; 7 nucleotides align to TRBD2. The V and J ends lost 3 bases and 10 bases, in that order; junction bases with no gene match: 3. The germline CDR1 and CDR2 sequences are SGHTA and FQGNSA. The CDR3 is 12 amino acids. The DNA for the CDR3 is TGTGCCAGCAGCTTTGGGGGAGGGGAGCAGTTCTTC. Translation gives CASSFGGGEQFF.

This clone was found a few times. The V call is TRBV18, the J call TRBJ1-2; no firm D call. This CDR3 has 15 amino acids. Germline V gene lookup returns CDR1 KGHSH and CDR2 LQKENI. The V end lost 5 bases, the J end lost 0 bases, and 13 bases lay between the germline ends. The CDR3 nucleotides are TGTGCCAGCTCATCCACTGGGAGCCCTAACTATGGCTACACCTTC. Encoded protein: CASSSTGSPNYGYTF.

V is TRBV20-1 and J is TRBJ1-4; D is ambiguous. The V and J ends lost 3 bases and 5 bases respectively, with 10 bases between them. CDR3 length: 13 amino acids. The germline gives CDR1 DFQATT, CDR2 SNEGSKA (reference sequence). Here the CDR3 reads CSASRRLNEKLFF. The CDR3 DNA sequence: TGCAGTGCTAGTCGCAGATTGAATGAAAAACTGTTTTTT.

Points on this clone: Other DNA sequences in the same sample also yield this CDR3. The chain links TRBV7-2 to TRBJ1-1; perhaps TRBD1 as D (5 bases). The germline CDR1 and CDR2 sequences are SGHTA and FQGNSA. This CDR3 is 13 amino acids long. V gave up 6 bases and J gave up 1 base, with 9 bases separating them. The CDR3 protein is CASSLRGNTEAFF. CDR3 sequence (DNA): TGTGCCAGCAGTCTAAGGGGGAACACTGAAGCTTTCTTT.

This CDR3 is CASSFYGTDNSLGYTF. The CDR3 region has the DNA TGTGCCAGCAGCTTCTACGGGACAGATAACTCGCTCGGCTACACCTTC. The V and J genes are TRBV11-1 and TRBJ1-2; 7 bases map to TRBD1. Germline loops: CDR1 SGHAT, CDR2 FQDESV (reference sequence). Losses at the gene ends were 3 bases for V and 8 bases for J; bases not matched to a gene: 15. The CDR3 runs to 16 residues.

The table lists this clone with a count of one. The chain couples TRBV27 to TRBJ2-7, with 7 bases identical to TRBD1. V shed 5 bases, J shed 4 bases, and the junction held 8 bases outside the gene matches. Germline-derived CDR1 and CDR2 are MNHEY and SMNVEV (reference sequence). The length of the CDR3 is 14 residues. The CDR3 nucleotides are TGTGCCAGCAGTATACGGGACAGCTTTTACGAGCAGTACTTC. Encoded protein: CASSIRDSFYEQYF.